The clone carrying this T cell receptor beta chain was picked up a small number of times. The data originate from a study of patients and donors after allogeneic stem cell transplantation. Trimming left V 7 bases short and J 4 bases short, with 13 bases between. This CDR3 is 13 amino acids long. Germline CDR1 is MDHEN and CDR2 is SYDVKM. TCRdb called the RT-PCR reads again in MiXCR, with one record for every CDR3 protein. This sample has roughly 960,000 distinct CDR3 sequences, with more than 15% found just once. Sequencing input: blood, either unsorted or a sorted T cell fraction (not recorded which). This TCR was recovered from a human donor who was either an allogeneic HSCT recipient or a stem cell or donor lymphocyte infusion donor (not recorded which). It is not recorded whose cells these are; they may come from a transplant donor. J is TRBJ1-1 and V is TRBV28; the D is unclear. CDR3 coding DNA: TGTGCCAGCACGTCTGGGGAGGCCACTGAAGCTTTCTTT. Translating it yields CASTSGEATEAFF.